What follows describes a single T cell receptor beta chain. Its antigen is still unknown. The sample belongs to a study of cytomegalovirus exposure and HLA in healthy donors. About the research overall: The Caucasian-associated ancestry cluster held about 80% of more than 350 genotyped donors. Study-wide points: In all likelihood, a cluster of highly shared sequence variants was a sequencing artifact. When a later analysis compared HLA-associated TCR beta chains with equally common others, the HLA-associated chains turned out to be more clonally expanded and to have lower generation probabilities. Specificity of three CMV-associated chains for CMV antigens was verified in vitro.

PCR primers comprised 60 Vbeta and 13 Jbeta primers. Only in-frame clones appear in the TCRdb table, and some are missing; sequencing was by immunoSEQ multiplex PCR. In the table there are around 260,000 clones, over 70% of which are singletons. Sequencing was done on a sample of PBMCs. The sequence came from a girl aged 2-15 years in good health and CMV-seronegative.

DNA of the CDR3: TGTGCCAGCAGACTATACAGGGGAATGCGTGAGCAGTTCTTC. Protein product: CASRLYRGMREQFF. The gene calls are TRBV27 and TRBJ2-1, with 7 bases lining up with TRBD1. The CDR3 totals 14 residues. Trimming removed 6 bases from V and 9 bases from J; junction bases left unmatched: 11. Germline CDR1 is MNHEY and CDR2 is SMNVEV (reference sequence).